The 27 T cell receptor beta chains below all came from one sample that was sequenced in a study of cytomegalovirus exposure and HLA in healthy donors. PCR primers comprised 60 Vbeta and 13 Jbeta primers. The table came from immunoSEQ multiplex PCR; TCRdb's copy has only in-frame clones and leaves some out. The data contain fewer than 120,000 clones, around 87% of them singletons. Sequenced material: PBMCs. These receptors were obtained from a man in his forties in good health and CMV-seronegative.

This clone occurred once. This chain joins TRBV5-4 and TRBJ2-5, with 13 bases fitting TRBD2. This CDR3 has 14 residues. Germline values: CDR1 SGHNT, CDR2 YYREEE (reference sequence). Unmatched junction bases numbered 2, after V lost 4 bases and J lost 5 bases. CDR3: CASSGGLAGETQYF. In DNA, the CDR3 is TGTGCCAGCAGCGGGGGACTAGCGGGGGAGACCCAGTACTTC.

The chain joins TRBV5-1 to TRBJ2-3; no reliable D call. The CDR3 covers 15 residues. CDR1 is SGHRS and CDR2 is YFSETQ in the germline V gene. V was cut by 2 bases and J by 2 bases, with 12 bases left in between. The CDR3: CASSLVPEITDTQYF. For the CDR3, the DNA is TGCGCCAGCAGCTTAGTCCCCGAGATCACAGATACGCAGTATTTT.

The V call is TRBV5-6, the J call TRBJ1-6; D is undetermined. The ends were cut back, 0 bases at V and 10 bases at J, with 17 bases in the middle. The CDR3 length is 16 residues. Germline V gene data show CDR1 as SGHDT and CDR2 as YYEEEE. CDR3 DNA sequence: TGTGCCAGCAGCTTGGGGTCCCACCTGGGAGCGTCACCCCTCCACTTT. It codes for CASSLGSHLGASPLHF. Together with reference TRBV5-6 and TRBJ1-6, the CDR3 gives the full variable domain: DAGVTQSPTHLIKTRGQQVTLRCSPKSGHDTVSWYQQALGQGPQFIFQYYEEEERQRGNFPDRFSGHQFPNYSSELNVNALLLGDSALYLCASSLGSHLGASPLHFGNGTRLTVT.

The CDR3 bases are TGTGCCAGCAGCCTAGGGGGACAGGGCGGAGAGACCCAGTACTTC. Protein sequence: CASSLGGQGGETQYF. J is TRBJ2-5 and V is TRBV6-5; 9 positions agree with TRBD1. The junction had 9 bases not matched to a gene; V was cut back by 6 bases and J by 4 bases. The CDR3 covers 15 residues. CDR1 is MNHEY and CDR2 is SVGAGI in the germline V gene.

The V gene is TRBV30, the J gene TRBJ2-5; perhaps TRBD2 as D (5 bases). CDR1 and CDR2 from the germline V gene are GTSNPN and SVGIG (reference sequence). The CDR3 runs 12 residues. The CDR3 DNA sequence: TGTGCAGGCGACCGGGGAGAAGAGACCCAGTACTTC. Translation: CAGDRGEETQYF.

CDR3: CASSRGQGLNGYTF. Written as DNA, the CDR3 is TGTGCCAGCAGCCGGGGACAGGGGTTAAATGGCTACACCTTC. The chain employs TRBV13 and TRBJ1-2; TRBD1 matches 10 bases. Germline values: CDR1 PRHDT, CDR2 FYEKMQ (reference sequence). J was trimmed by 6 bases and V by 5 bases; bases with no gene match: 6. The CDR3 covers 14 residues.

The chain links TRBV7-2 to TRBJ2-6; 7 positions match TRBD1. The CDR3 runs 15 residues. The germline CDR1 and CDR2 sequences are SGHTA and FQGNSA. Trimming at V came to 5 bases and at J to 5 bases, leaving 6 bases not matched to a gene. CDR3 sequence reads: CASSPTGVWANVLTF. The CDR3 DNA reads TGTGCCAGCAGCCCCACAGGGGTCTGGGCCAACGTCCTGACTTTC.

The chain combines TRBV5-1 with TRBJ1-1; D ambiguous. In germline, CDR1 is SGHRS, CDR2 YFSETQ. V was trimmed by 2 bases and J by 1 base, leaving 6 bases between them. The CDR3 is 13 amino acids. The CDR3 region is CASSFTGNTEAFF. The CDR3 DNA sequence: TGCGCCAGCAGCTTCACTGGGAACACTGAAGCTTTCTTT.

The CDR3 bases are TGTGCCAGCAGTTTGGGAGGGAACACTGAAGCTTTCTTT. Residues: CASSLGGNTEAFF. The rearrangement uses TRBV28 and TRBJ1-1; D is uncertain. The CDR3 loop spans 13 amino acids. V was pared by 3 bases and J by 1 base, with 6 bases between. CDR1 is MDHEN and CDR2 is SYDVKM in the germline V gene.

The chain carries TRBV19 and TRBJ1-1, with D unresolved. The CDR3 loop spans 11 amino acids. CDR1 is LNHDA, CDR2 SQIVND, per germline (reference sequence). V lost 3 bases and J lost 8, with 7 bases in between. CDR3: CASSISKEAFF. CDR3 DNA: TGTGCCAGTAGTATCAGTAAGGAAGCTTTCTTT.

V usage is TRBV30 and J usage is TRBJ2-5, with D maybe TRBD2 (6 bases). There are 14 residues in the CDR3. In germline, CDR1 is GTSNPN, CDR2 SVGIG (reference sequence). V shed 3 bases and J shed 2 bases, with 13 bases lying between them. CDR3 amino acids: CAWRGGLVQETQYF. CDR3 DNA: TGTGCCTGGAGGGGAGGACTGGTACAAGAGACCCAGTACTTC.

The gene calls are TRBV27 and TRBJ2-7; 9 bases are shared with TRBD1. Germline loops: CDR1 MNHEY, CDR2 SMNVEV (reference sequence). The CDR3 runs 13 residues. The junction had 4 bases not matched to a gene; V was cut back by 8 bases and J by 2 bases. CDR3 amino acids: CASRGTGPYEQYF. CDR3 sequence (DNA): TGTGCCAGCCGGGGGACAGGGCCCTACGAGCAGTACTTC.

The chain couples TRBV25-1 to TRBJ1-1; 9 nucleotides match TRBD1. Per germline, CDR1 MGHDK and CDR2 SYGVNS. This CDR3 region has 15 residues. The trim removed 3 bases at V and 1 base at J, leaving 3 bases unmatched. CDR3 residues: CASSDTDRGNTEAFF. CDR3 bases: TGTGCCAGCAGTGATACGGACAGGGGGAACACTGAAGCTTTCTTT.

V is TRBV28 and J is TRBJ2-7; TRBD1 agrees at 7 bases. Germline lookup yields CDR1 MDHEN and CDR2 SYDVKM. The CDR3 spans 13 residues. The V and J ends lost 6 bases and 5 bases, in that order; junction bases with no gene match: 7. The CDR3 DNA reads TGTGCCAGCAGAGACAGGGATCAGGACGAGCAGTACTTC. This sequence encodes CASRDRDQDEQYF.

The CDR3 reads CASSLAGDNSPLHF. As DNA, the CDR3 is TGTGCCAGCAGTCTTGCGGGAGATAATTCACCCCTCCACTTT. The J gene is TRBJ1-6, the V gene TRBV25-1, with D unresolved. V was shortened by 5 bases and J by 5 bases, with 10 bases between the two germline ends. Germline V CDR1 and CDR2: MGHDK, SYGVNS. There are 14 residues in the CDR3.

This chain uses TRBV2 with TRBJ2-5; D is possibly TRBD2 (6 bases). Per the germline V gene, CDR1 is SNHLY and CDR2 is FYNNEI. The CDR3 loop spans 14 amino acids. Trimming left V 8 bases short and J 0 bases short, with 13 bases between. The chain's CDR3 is CASLGAGHQETQYF. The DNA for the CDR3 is TGTGCCAGCCTGGGCGCGGGGCACCAAGAGACCCAGTACTTC.

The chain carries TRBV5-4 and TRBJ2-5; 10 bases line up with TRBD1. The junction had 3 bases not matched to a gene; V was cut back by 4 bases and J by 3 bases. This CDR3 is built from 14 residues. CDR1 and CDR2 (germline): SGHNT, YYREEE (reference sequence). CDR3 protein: CASSPGQGKETQYF. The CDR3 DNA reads TGTGCCAGCAGCCCGGGACAGGGGAAAGAGACCCAGTACTTC.

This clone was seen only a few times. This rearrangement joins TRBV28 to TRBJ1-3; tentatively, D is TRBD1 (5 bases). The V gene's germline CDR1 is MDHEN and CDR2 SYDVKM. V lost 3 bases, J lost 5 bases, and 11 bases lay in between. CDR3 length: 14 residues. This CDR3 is CASSFRGVRNTIYF. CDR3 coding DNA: TGTGCCAGCAGTTTTAGGGGCGTACGAAACACCATATATTTT.

CDR3 nucleotide sequence: TGTGCCAGCAGTAATCCGGGACAGGGGGTTGGCTACACCTTC. Amino acid sequence: CASSNPGQGVGYTF. This rearrangement joins TRBV25-1 to TRBJ1-2, with TRBD1 identical over 11 bases. In germline, CDR1 is MGHDK, CDR2 SYGVNS. The CDR3 length is 14 residues. V lost 5 bases and J lost 7; bases outside the gene matches: 6.

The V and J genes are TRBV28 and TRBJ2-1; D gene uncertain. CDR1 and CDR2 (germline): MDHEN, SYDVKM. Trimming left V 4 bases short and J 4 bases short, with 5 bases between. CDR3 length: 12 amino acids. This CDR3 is CASSSLYNEQFF. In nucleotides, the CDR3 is TGTGCCAGCAGTTCTCTATACAATGAGCAGTTCTTC.

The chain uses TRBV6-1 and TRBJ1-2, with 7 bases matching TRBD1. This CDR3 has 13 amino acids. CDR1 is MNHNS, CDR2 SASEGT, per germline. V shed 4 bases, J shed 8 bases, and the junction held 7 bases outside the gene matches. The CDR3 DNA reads TGTGCCAGCAGTGCAACAGGGGCCGGAGGCTACACCTTC. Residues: CASSATGAGGYTF.

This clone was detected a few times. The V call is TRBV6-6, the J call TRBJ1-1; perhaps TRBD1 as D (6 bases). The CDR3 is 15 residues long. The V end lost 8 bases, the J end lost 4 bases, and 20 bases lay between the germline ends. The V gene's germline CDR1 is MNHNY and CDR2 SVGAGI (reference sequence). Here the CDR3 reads CASGSRGGGGTEAFF. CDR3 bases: TGTGCCAGCGGATCCCGGGGGGGAGGGGGCACTGAAGCTTTCTTT.

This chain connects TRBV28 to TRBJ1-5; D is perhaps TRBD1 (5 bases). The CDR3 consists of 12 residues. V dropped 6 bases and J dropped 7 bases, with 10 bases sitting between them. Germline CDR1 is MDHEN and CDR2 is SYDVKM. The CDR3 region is CASRGLGQPQHF. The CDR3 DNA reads TGTGCCAGCAGGGGGCTCGGGCAGCCCCAGCATTTT.

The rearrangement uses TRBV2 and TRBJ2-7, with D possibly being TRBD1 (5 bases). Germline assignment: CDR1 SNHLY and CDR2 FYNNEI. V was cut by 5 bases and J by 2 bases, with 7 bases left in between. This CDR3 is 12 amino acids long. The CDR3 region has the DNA TGTGCCAGCAGTTCGGACACCTACGAGCAGTACTTC. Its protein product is CASSSDTYEQYF.

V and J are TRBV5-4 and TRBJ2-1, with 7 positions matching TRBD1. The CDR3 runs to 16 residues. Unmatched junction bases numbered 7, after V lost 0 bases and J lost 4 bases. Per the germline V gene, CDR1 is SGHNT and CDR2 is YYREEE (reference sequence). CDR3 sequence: CASSLGQGLGYNEQFF. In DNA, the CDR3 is TGTGCCAGCAGCTTGGGACAGGGATTGGGGTACAATGAGCAGTTCTTC.

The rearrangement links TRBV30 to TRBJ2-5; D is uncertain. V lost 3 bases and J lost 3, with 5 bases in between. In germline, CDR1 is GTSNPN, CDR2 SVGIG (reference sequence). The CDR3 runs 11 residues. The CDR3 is CAWSLEETQYF. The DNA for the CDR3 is TGTGCCTGGAGCCTTGAAGAGACCCAGTACTTC.

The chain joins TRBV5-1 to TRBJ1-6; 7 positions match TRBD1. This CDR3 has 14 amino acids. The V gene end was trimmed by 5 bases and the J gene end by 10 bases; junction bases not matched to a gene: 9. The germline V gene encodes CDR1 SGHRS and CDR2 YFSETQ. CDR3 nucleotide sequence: TGCGCCAGCAGTCTTCACGACAGGGAGTCACCCCTCCACTTT. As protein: CASSLHDRESPLHF.